One sample yielded the 27 T cell receptor beta chains listed below, sequenced in a study of metastatic and nonmetastatic thyroid tumors. TCRdb re-called the PCR reads via MiXCR. Among about 40,000 clones listed, around 18% were seen once. Patients underwent thyroid surgery, and none had received any treatment before it. The sample comprised tumor tissue. The receptors shown here come from a female donor with papillary thyroid cancer or a benign thyroid nodule (not recorded which). Some clones in this sample may be carry-over from other donors' samples.

This clone has a count of ten or more. This chain connects TRBV19 to TRBJ1-1; weak D call: TRBD1 (6 bases). The CDR3 length is 15 residues. Germline CDR1 reads LNHDA; CDR2 reads SQIVND (reference sequence). V was cut by 1 base and J by 4 bases, with 13 bases left in between. The CDR3 spells CASSIAGAVATEAFF. For the CDR3, the DNA is TGTGCCAGTAGTATAGCAGGGGCAGTGGCCACTGAAGCTTTCTTT.

Many counts were recorded for this clone. The DNA of the CDR3 is TGTGCCAGCAGTTACGCTAGGGGGGACGGGGAGCTGTTTTTT. Amino acid sequence: CASSYARGDGELFF. The chain combines TRBV6-2 or TRBV6-3 with TRBJ2-2; D assignment may be TRBD1 or TRBD2 (6 bases each). The germline V and J ends were trimmed by 2 bases and 7 bases, with 11 bases remaining between them. This CDR3 comprises 14 residues. Germline CDR1 reads MNHEY; CDR2 reads SVGEGT.

This clone was counted ten times or more. A much bigger clone sits one base away, suggesting this may be a read error. The rearrangement links TRBV6-1 to TRBJ2-5; TRBD1 agrees at 7 bases. The ends lost 7 bases at V and 3 bases at J; junction bases unmatched: 5. CDR1 MNHNS and CDR2 SASEGT come from the germline V gene. CDR3 length: 13 amino acids. The CDR3 DNA follows: TGTGCCAGCATGACAGGGCTAAAAGAGACCCAGTACTTC. It encodes CASMTGLKETQYF.

This clone was counted many times. The chain uses TRBV27 and TRBJ2-1; D is unclear. CDR3 size: 13 residues. CDR1 MNHEY and CDR2 SMNVEV come from the germline V gene (reference sequence). The V gene lost 3 bases and the J gene lost 2 bases, with 5 bases spanning the gap. CDR3 region: CASSFGPYNEQFF. DNA for the CDR3: TGTGCCAGCAGTTTCGGGCCCTACAATGAGCAGTTCTTC.

The table lists this clone with a few counts. The chain links TRBV6-1 to TRBJ1-2; TRBD1 agrees at 10 bases. CDR3 length: 15 amino acids. V was pared by 7 bases and J by 8 bases, with 13 bases of the junction left unmatched. The germline CDR1 and CDR2 sequences are MNHNS and SASEGT. The CDR3, as DNA: TGTGCCAGCAACCTTAGTCCCGGGACAGGGGAGGGCTACACCTTC. Residues: CASNLSPGTGEGYTF.

Many counts were recorded for this clone. The chain links TRBV12-3 or TRBV12-4 to TRBJ1-4; 9 bases line up with TRBD1. The CDR3 consists of 14 residues. J gave up 4 bases and V 4 bases, and 1 base lay outside the gene matches. This CDR3 reads CASSWGQGNEKLFF. The CDR3, as DNA: TGTGCCAGCAGTTGGGGACAGGGTAATGAAAAACTGTTTTTT.

The chain joins TRBV14 to TRBJ2-3; perhaps TRBD1 as D (5 bases). CDR1 is SGHDN and CDR2 is FVKESK in the germline V gene. Trimming left V 1 base short and J 1 base short, with 12 bases between. The CDR3 spans 16 residues. The CDR3 loop is CASSQARKGGTDTQYF. In DNA, the CDR3 is TGTGCCAGCAGCCAAGCCCGCAAAGGGGGCACAGATACGCAGTATTTT. The whole variable domain, filled in from reference TRBV14 and TRBJ2-3, reads EAGVTQFPSHSVIEKGQTVTLRCDPISGHDNLYWYRRVMGKEIKFLLHFVKESKQDESGMPNNRFLAERTGGTYSTLKVQPAELEDSGVYFCASSQARKGGTDTQYFGPGTRLTVL.

This clone has a count of ten or more. Within the sample, other DNA sequences also encode this same CDR3. The chain joins TRBV5-1 to TRBJ1-1; weak D call: TRBD1 (6 bases). Deletions cut 4 bases from V and 4 bases from J, with 17 bases between. Germline V gives CDR1 SGHRS, CDR2 YFSETQ. The CDR3 consists of 15 residues. The CDR3 here is CASSNAGGASTEAFF. CDR3 coding DNA: TGCGCCAGCAGCAACGCGGGGGGGGCGAGCACTGAAGCTTTCTTT.

This clone was seen at least ten times. The rearrangement uses TRBV5-1 and TRBJ2-2, with a weak D call TRBD1 (5 bases). There are 14 residues in the CDR3. Trimming pared 4 bases from V and 4 bases from J, leaving 11 bases between. The germline CDR1 and CDR2 sequences are SGHRS and YFSETQ. This CDR3 is CASSPGDSTGELFF. The CDR3 DNA reads TGCGCCAGCAGCCCCGGCGACAGCACCGGGGAGCTGTTTTTT. Complete variable domain (other parts from reference TRBV5-1 and TRBJ2-2): KAGVTQTPRYLIKTRGQQVTLSCSPISGHRSVSWYQQTPGQGLQFLFEYFSETQRNKGNFPGRFSGRQFSNSRSEMNVSTLELGDSALYLCASSPGDSTGELFFGEGSRLTVL.

The sample holds many counts of this clone. This specimen includes other DNA sequences encoding the same CDR3. The chain is built from TRBV20-1 and TRBJ1-5; 7 bases agree with TRBD1. Germline V lookup: CDR1 DFQATT, CDR2 SNEGSKA (reference sequence). The CDR3 is made up of 15 amino acids. V gave up 6 bases and J gave up 6 bases; unmatched junction bases: 14. CDR3 loop: CSANPTGAVGQPQHF. The DNA of the CDR3 is TGCAGTGCAAACCCCACAGGGGCGGTTGGTCAGCCCCAGCATTTT.

This clone was observed many times. This chain uses TRBV4-3 with TRBJ2-7, with 7 bases lining up with TRBD1. The CDR3 extends over 16 amino acids. CDR1 and CDR2 (germline): LGHNA, YSLEER. With 0 bases clipped from V and 4 bases from J, the junction kept 9 bases outside the gene matches. Here the CDR3 DNA reads TGCGCCAGCAGCCAAGATAGGGGGACAGCCTTTTACGAGCAGTACTTC. It is translated as CASSQDRGTAFYEQYF.

This clone was detected many times. J is TRBJ1-1 and V is TRBV29-1; 9 positions agree with TRBD1. The CDR3 is made up of 15 amino acids. Germline V gene data show CDR1 as SQVTM and CDR2 as ANQGSEA. With 0 bases clipped from V and 4 bases from J, the junction kept 6 bases outside the gene matches. In DNA, the CDR3 is TGCAGCGTTGAAGATCTCGGGACAGGGAGCACTGAAGCTTTCTTT. Its translation: CSVEDLGTGSTEAFF.

This clone was picked up many times. The chain combines TRBV3-1 with TRBJ2-3; D unclear. V was cut by 4 bases and J by 4 bases, with 12 bases left in between. CDR1 is LGHDT and CDR2 is YNNKEL in the germline V gene (reference sequence). The CDR3 covers 14 residues. The CDR3 DNA is TGTGCCAGCAGCCCCAGGCAACCGGCAGATACGCAGTATTTT. Protein sequence: CASSPRQPADTQYF.

This clone has ten or more counts. The rearrangement uses TRBV12-3 or TRBV12-4 and TRBJ2-5; D is possibly TRBD1 or TRBD2 (5 bases each). The CDR3 runs to 12 residues. Trimming pared 3 bases from V and 6 bases from J, leaving 8 bases between. CDR3 residues: CASSFEGKTQYF. CDR3 nucleotide sequence: TGTGCCAGCAGTTTCGAGGGGAAGACCCAGTACTTC.

This clone was seen a few times. One end of the junction is discordant with germline, which a read error may explain. The genes are TRBV28 and TRBJ2-6; no clear D gene. CDR1 is MDHEN and CDR2 is SYDVKM in the germline V gene. This CDR3 has 14 residues. The DNA for the CDR3 is TGTGCCAGCATGGGCCCCTCTGTGGCCAACGTCCTGACTTTC. It encodes CASMGPSVANVLTF.

This clone came up a few times. This sequence may be a read error, since a much larger clone differs from it by one base. V gene TRBV20-1 combines with J gene TRBJ1-6; D remains ambiguous. The CDR3 consists of 13 residues. From germline, CDR1 is DFQATT and CDR2 SNEGSKA (reference sequence). CDR3 bases: TGCAGTGCTGAACGAGGCGTTAATTCATCCCTCCACTTT. It yields the protein CSAERGVNSSLHF.

At least ten counts were recorded for this clone. The chain has TRBV20-1 and TRBJ1-2, with D possibly matching TRBD1 (6 bases). The CDR3 is 13 amino acids. Germline CDR1 reads DFQATT; CDR2 reads SNEGSKA (reference sequence). Trimming took off 0 bases at V and 8 bases at J, with 13 bases between the two ends. The CDR3 DNA sequence: TGCAGTGCTAGAGAATCGGGGGGCCAAGGCTACACCTTC. Translation gives CSARESGGQGYTF.

This clone was detected ten times or more. The sample carries other DNA sequences with the same CDR3. The CDR3 is CASSQAGYGYTF. CDR3 sequence (DNA): TGCGCCAGCAGCCAAGCAGGGTATGGCTACACCTTC. The chain recombines TRBV4-1 with TRBJ1-2, with a tentative D call TRBD1 (5 bases). This CDR3 spans 12 amino acids. CDR1 is MGHRA and CDR2 is YSYEKL in the germline V gene. V was cut by 1 base and J by 5 bases, with 5 bases left in between.

This clone was counted at least ten times. This chain links TRBV7-9 with TRBJ2-3; 14 bases are shared with TRBD2. In germline, CDR1 is SEHNR, CDR2 FQNEAQ (reference sequence). Losses at the gene ends were 4 bases for V and 4 bases for J; bases not matched to a gene: 4. This CDR3 comprises 16 residues. For the CDR3, the DNA is TGTGCCAGCAGCTCGGGACTAGCGGGGGTCGCAGATACGCAGTATTTT. Protein product: CASSSGLAGVADTQYF.

This clone was picked up many times. The chain carries TRBV10-2 and TRBJ2-5, with 9 bases that match TRBD1. Germline V gene sequence: CDR1 WSHSY, CDR2 SAAADI. The V gene end was trimmed by 3 bases and the J gene end by 2 bases; junction bases not matched to a gene: 7. The CDR3 is 16 residues long. CDR3 DNA: TGCGCCAGCAGTGAAGCCGGGACAGGGCGTCAAGAGACCCAGTACTTC. Translating it yields CASSEAGTGRQETQYF.

This clone was detected ten times or more. The V and J genes are TRBV7-2 and TRBJ2-7; D is unresolved. Germline V gene sequence: CDR1 SGHTA, CDR2 FQGNSA. The CDR3 length is 14 residues. V was cut by 1 base and J by 2 bases, with 9 bases left in between. CDR3 sequence (DNA): TGTGCCAGCAGCTTAGGGTCAGGAGCCTACGAGCAGTACTTC. Its protein product is CASSLGSGAYEQYF.

CDR3 DNA: TGTGCCAGCAGTGCCGGGTGGGGAACCGGGGAGCTGTTTTTT. Amino acid sequence: CASSAGWGTGELFF. The V call is TRBV6-4, the J call TRBJ2-2; D remains ambiguous. This CDR3 comprises 14 residues. V was shortened by 4 bases and J by 5 bases, with 11 bases between the two germline ends. Germline V CDR1 and CDR2: MRHNA, SNTAGT.

Concerning this clone: A much bigger clone sits one base away, suggesting this may be a read error. Other DNA sequences within the sample encode an identical CDR3. The V call is TRBV20-1, the J call TRBJ2-1, with 11 positions matching TRBD2. The CDR3 is 19 residues long. After removal of 0 bases from V and 6 bases from J, the junction contained 16 bases not matched to a gene. Germline CDR1 is DFQATT and CDR2 is SNEGSKA (reference sequence). The CDR3 DNA sequence: TGCAGTGCTAGAGATCCCAGGGGGCGGCTAGCGGGAGGAGGCAATGAGCAGTTCTTC. The encoded protein is CSARDPRGRLAGGGNEQFF.

In its sample, this clone was seen a few times. A much larger clonotype is one base distant, so this may be a read error. The chain's CDR3 is CSARDLPGTNYGYTF. As DNA, the CDR3 is TGCAGTGCTAGAGATCTCCCGGGAACTAACTATGGCTACACCTTC. The V and J genes are TRBV20-1 and TRBJ1-2; D is ambiguous. Trimming shortened V by 0 bases and J by 0 bases, and 11 bases separated the two germline ends. Germline CDR1 DFQATT, CDR2 SNEGSKA (reference sequence). This CDR3 region has 15 residues.

This clone was seen repeatedly, ten times or more. Written as DNA, the CDR3 is TGTGCCAGCAGTGGGCGTACAGCCGACTCACAAGAGACCCAGTACTTC. Translated: CASSGRTADSQETQYF. The chain joins TRBV6-1 to TRBJ2-5; D unclear. Germline V gene lookup returns CDR1 MNHNS and CDR2 SASEGT. V was clipped by 4 bases and J by 2 bases, with 17 bases between them. CDR3 length equals 16 residues.

The chain uses TRBV7-3 and TRBJ1-1, with D possibly matching TRBD1 (5 bases). Germline V CDR1 and CDR2: SGHTA, FQGTGA. CDR3 length: 15 residues. V gave up 2 bases and J gave up 0 bases, with 10 bases separating them. CDR3 region: CASSLYPGLNTEAFF. The CDR3 bases are TGTGCCAGCAGCTTATACCCAGGGTTGAACACTGAAGCTTTCTTT.

The genes are TRBV11-1 and TRBJ2-7, with 7 bases identical to TRBD1. The CDR3 is made up of 17 amino acids. Trimming cost V 2 bases and J 0 bases; bases outside gene matches: 10. Germline loops: CDR1 SGHAT, CDR2 FQDESV (reference sequence). The CDR3: CASSLNLGRGSSYEQYF. Here the CDR3 DNA reads TGTGCCAGCAGCTTAAATTTAGGCAGGGGGAGCTCCTACGAGCAGTACTTC.